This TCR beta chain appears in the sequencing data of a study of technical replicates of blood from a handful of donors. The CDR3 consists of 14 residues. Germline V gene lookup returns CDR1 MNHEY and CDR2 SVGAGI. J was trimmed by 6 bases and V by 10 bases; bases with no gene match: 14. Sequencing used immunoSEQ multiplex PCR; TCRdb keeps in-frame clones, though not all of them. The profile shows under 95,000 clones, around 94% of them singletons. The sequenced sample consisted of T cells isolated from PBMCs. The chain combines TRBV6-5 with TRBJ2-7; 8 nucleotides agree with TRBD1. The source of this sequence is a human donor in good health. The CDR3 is CATRHPQGAGEQYF. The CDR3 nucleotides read TGTGCCACCCGCCACCCGCAGGGGGCCGGCGAGCAGTACTTC.